These T cell receptor beta chains were read from a single sample in a study of blood T cell repertoires in COVID-19. Using immunoSEQ multiplex PCR, the repertoire was profiled, and TCRdb retains in-frame clones only, with some absent. The data hold some 80,000 clones, with approximately 79% observed a single time. The sample comprised peripheral blood. These receptors came from an elderly woman with active or convalescent COVID-19. CDR3s include the opening cysteine and the closing phenylalanine or tryptophan. A D gene is named only where the DNA matches it firmly. The size entry is marked missing in some rows and otherwise reads once, few, many or a size class.

D gene: .
clone size: .
J gene: TRBJ1-2
V gene: TRBV4-3
CDR3 protein: CASSHSGAPAFYGYTF
CDR3 DNA: TGCGCCAGCAGCCATAGCGGGGCGCCAGCCTTCTATGGCTACACCTTC

D gene: TRBD1
clone size: .
J gene: TRBJ2-7
V gene: TRBV3-1/TRBV3-2
CDR3 protein: CASSRGQGVGEQYF
CDR3 DNA: TGTGCCAGCAGCCGAGGACAGGGGGTAGGCGAGCAGTACTTC

D gene: .
clone size: .
J gene: TRBJ2-1
V gene: TRBV5-1
CDR3 protein: CASSLAPRQNNEQFF
CDR3 DNA: TGCGCCAGCAGCTTGGCCCCCAGACAGAACAATGAGCAGTTCTTC

D gene: TRBD1
clone size: once
J gene: TRBJ1-2
V gene: TRBV19
CDR3 protein: CASSIVWTGRHYGYTF
CDR3 DNA: TGTGCCAGTAGTATAGTCTGGACAGGGAGACACTATGGCTACACCTTC

D gene: TRBD2
clone size: .
J gene: TRBJ2-1
V gene: TRBV19
CDR3 protein: CASSAWTSGNEQFF
CDR3 DNA: TGTGCCAGTAGTGCCTGGACTAGCGGGAATGAGCAGTTCTTC

D gene: TRBD2
clone size: once
J gene: TRBJ2-5
V gene: TRBV18
CDR3 protein: CASSPPGLAGPLTQYF
CDR3 DNA: TGTGCCAGCTCACCACCGGGCCTAGCGGGGCCCCTAACCCAGTACTTC

D gene: TRBD1
clone size: .
J gene: TRBJ1-4
V gene: TRBV15
CDR3 protein: CATSRGLSGGGEKLFF
CDR3 DNA: TGTGCCACCAGCAGAGGGTTGTCAGGGGGTGGTGAAAAACTGTTTTTT

D gene: TRBD1
clone size: .
J gene: TRBJ2-7
V gene: TRBV27
CDR3 protein: CASSFGTGFYEQYF
CDR3 DNA: TGTGCCAGCAGTTTTGGGACAGGATTTTACGAGCAGTACTTC

D gene: .
clone size: .
J gene: TRBJ2-7
V gene: TRBV28
CDR3 protein: CASSITYEQYF
CDR3 DNA: TGTGCCAGCAGTATAACCTACGAGCAGTACTTC

D gene: .
clone size: few
J gene: TRBJ2-1
V gene: TRBV7-9
CDR3 protein: CASTSNFYNEQFF
CDR3 DNA: TGTGCCAGCACGTCTAACTTCTACAATGAGCAGTTCTTC

D gene: .
clone size: .
J gene: TRBJ1-6
V gene: TRBV5-6
CDR3 protein: CASSPGGWQGSDSPLHF
CDR3 DNA: TGTGCCAGCAGCCCGGGTGGGTGGCAGGGAAGTGATTCACCCCTCCACTTT

D gene: .
clone size: .
J gene: TRBJ1-1
V gene: TRBV20-1
CDR3 protein: CSASSRGRTEAFF
CDR3 DNA: TGCAGTGCTAGTTCGCGGGGACGCACTGAAGCTTTCTTT

D gene: TRBD1
clone size: few
J gene: TRBJ2-1
V gene: TRBV6-5
CDR3 protein: CASRAQGSGYNEQFF
CDR3 DNA: TGTGCCAGCAGGGCACAGGGGTCGGGGTACAATGAGCAGTTCTTC

D gene: .
clone size: .
J gene: TRBJ1-2
V gene: TRBV5-6
CDR3 protein: CASSPVYGSGYGYTF
CDR3 DNA: TGTGCCAGCAGCCCCGTCTACGGGTCGGGGTATGGCTACACCTTC

D gene: .
clone size: .
J gene: TRBJ1-1
V gene: TRBV10-3
CDR3 protein: CAIRPYRNTEAFF
CDR3 DNA: TGTGCCATCAGGCCATATAGGAACACTGAAGCTTTCTTT

D gene: .
clone size: .
J gene: TRBJ1-1
V gene: TRBV7-2
CDR3 protein: CASSLALVQGAFF
CDR3 DNA: TGTGCCAGCAGCTTAGCCCTAGTCCAGGGGGCTTTCTTT

D gene: TRBD2
clone size: .
J gene: TRBJ2-1
V gene: TRBV5-6
CDR3 protein: CATRGGQGHNEQFF
CDR3 DNA: TGTGCCACCCGGGGGGGGCAGGGCCACAATGAGCAGTTCTTC

D gene: .
clone size: .
J gene: TRBJ2-2
V gene: TRBV12-5
CDR3 protein: CASARNTGELFF
CDR3 DNA: TGTGCTAGTGCTCGGAACACCGGGGAGCTGTTTTTT

D gene: .
clone size: few
J gene: TRBJ1-2
V gene: TRBV19
CDR3 protein: CASSIPPGYGYTF
CDR3 DNA: TGTGCCAGTAGTATCCCCCCGGGCTATGGCTACACCTTC

D gene: TRBD2
clone size: .
J gene: TRBJ2-2
V gene: TRBV7-2
CDR3 protein: CASSLRLATTGELFF
CDR3 DNA: TGTGCCAGCAGCTTGCGACTAGCGACCACCGGGGAGCTGTTTTTT

D gene: .
clone size: .
J gene: TRBJ2-1
V gene: TRBV4-1
CDR3 protein: CASSQKTLESSYNEQFF
CDR3 DNA: TGCGCCAGCAGCCAGAAAACGCTCGAGAGCTCCTACAATGAGCAGTTCTTC

D gene: TRBD1
clone size: .
J gene: TRBJ2-2
V gene: TRBV5-6
CDR3 protein: CASSPGTGYTGELFF
CDR3 DNA: TGTGCCAGCAGCCCCGGGACAGGGTATACCGGGGAGCTGTTTTTT

D gene: TRBD2
clone size: .
J gene: TRBJ2-1
V gene: TRBV5-6
CDR3 protein: CASSFGLAGYNEQFF
CDR3 DNA: TGTGCCAGCAGCTTTGGACTAGCGGGTTACAATGAGCAGTTCTTC

D gene: .
clone size: once
J gene: TRBJ2-5
V gene: TRBV6-5
CDR3 protein: CASRALETQYF
CDR3 DNA: TGTGCCAGCAGGGCCCTTGAGACCCAGTACTTC

D gene: .
clone size: .
J gene: TRBJ1-1
V gene: TRBV4-1
CDR3 protein: CASSQPRRGNTEAFF
CDR3 DNA: TGCGCCAGCAGCCAACCACGCCGGGGGAACACTGAAGCTTTCTTT

D gene: TRBD1
clone size: .
J gene: TRBJ1-5
V gene: TRBV28
CDR3 protein: CASSLPTGYQPQHF
CDR3 DNA: TGTGCCAGCAGTTTGCCGACAGGGTATCAGCCCCAGCATTTT

D gene: TRBD1
clone size: .
J gene: TRBJ2-5
V gene: TRBV18
CDR3 protein: CASSPLQGARETQYF
CDR3 DNA: TGTGCCAGCTCACCACTACAGGGGGCTAGGGAGACCCAGTACTTC

D gene: .
clone size: .
J gene: TRBJ2-7
V gene: TRBV5-4
CDR3 protein: CATPRPGYEQYF
CDR3 DNA: TGTGCCACCCCCCGGCCGGGCTACGAGCAGTACTTC

D gene: .
clone size: .
J gene: TRBJ2-5
V gene: TRBV19
CDR3 protein: CASSMALETQYF
CDR3 DNA: TGTGCCAGTAGCATGGCCCTGGAGACCCAGTACTTC

D gene: .
clone size: once
J gene: TRBJ2-1
V gene: TRBV7-2
CDR3 protein: CASSSGPFDNEQFF
CDR3 DNA: TGTGCCAGCAGTAGTGGGCCATTCGACAATGAGCAGTTCTTC